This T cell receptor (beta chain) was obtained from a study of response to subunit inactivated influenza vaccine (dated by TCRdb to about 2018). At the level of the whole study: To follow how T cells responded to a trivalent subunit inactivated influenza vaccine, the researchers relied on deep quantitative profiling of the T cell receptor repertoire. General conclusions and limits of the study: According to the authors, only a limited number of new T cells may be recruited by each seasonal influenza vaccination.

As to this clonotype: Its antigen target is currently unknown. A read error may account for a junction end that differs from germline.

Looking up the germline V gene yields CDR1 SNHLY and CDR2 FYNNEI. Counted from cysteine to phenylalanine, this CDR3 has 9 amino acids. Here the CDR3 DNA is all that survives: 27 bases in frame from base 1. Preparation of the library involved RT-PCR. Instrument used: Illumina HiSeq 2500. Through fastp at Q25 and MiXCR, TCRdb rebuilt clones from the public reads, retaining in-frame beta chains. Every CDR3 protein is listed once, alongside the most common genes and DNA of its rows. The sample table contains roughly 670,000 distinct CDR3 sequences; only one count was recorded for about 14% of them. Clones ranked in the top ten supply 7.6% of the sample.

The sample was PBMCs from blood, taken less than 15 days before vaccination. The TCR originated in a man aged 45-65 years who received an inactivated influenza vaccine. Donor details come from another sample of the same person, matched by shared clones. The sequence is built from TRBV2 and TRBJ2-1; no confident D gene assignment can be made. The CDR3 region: CASSALKIF. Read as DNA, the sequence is TGTGCCAGCAGTGCTCTAAAGATCTTC.